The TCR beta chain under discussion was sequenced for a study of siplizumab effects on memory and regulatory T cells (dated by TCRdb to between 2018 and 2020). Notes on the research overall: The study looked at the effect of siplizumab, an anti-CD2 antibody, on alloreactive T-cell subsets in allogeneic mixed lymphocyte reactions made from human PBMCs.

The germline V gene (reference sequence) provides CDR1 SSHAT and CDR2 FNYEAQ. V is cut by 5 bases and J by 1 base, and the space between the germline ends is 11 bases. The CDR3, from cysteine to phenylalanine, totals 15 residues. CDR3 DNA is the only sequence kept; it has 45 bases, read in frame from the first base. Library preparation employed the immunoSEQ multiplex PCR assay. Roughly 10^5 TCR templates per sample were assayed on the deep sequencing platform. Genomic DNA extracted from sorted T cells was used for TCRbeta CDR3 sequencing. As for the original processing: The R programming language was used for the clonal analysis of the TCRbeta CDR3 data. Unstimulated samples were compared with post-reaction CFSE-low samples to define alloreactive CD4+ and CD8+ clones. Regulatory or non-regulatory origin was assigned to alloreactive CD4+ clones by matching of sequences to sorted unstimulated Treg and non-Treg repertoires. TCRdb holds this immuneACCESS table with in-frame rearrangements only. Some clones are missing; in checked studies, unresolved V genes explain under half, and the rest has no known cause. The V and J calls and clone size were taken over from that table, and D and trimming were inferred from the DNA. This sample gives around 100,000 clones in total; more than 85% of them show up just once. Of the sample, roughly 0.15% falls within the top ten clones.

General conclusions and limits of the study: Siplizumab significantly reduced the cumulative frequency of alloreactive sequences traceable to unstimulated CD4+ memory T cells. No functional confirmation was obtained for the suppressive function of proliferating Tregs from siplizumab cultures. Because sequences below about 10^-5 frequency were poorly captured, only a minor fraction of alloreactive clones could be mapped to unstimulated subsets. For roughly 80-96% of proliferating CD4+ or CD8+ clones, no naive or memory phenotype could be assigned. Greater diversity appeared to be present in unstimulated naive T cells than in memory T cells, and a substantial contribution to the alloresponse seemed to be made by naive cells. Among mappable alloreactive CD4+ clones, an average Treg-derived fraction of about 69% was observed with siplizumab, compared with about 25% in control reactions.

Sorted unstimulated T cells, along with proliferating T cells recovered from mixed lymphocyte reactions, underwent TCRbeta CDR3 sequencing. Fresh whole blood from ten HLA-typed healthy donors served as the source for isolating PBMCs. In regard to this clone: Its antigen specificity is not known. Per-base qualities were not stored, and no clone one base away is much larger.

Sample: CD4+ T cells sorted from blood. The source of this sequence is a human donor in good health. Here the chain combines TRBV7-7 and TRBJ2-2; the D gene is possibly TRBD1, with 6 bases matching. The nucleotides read TGTGCCAGCAGCCCCCAGGGGATGAACACCGGGGAGCTGTTTTTT. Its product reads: CASSPQGMNTGELFF. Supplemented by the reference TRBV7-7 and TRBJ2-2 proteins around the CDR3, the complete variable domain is GAGVSQSPRYKVTKRGQDVTLRCDPISSHATLYWYQQALGQGPEFLTYFNYEAQPDKSGLPSDRFSAERPEGSISTLTIQRTEQRDSAMYRCASSPQGMNTGELFFGEGSRLTVL.